Below, one TCR beta chain is given with its context. As yet, its antigen is unknown. The sample belongs to a study of CD8 T cells in ankylosing spondylitis. Study-wide results and limits: Clones that were linked to disease were CD8+ and were relatively rare in peripheral blood. It appeared that ankylosing spondylitis blood was characterized by a TCR beta motif of several highly homologous variants. Disease-linked clones reportedly showed significant enrichment in matched ankylosing spondylitis synovial fluid. Reports of some motif variants in reactive arthritis synovial fluid and blood predate this one.

Libraries of TCR beta came from quantitative 5'-RACE with molecular barcodes. TCRdb redid the calling of the 5' RACE reads with MiXCR, one entry per CDR3 protein. The sample has 470,000 or so distinct CDR3 sequences; more than 25% are singletons. The TCR comes from a male donor with ankylosing spondylitis. Sequenced material: blood, either unsorted or a sorted T cell fraction (not recorded which).

This CDR3 is CSASKWAGAWSTEAFF. For the CDR3, the DNA is TGCAGTGCTAGTAAATGGGCAGGGGCCTGGTCAACTGAAGCTTTCTTT. The genes are TRBV20-1 and TRBJ1-1, with D possibly matching TRBD1 (6 bases). The CDR3 runs 16 residues. Trimming pared 3 bases from V and 5 bases from J, leaving 22 bases between. Germline CDR1 DFQATT, CDR2 SNEGSKA (reference sequence).